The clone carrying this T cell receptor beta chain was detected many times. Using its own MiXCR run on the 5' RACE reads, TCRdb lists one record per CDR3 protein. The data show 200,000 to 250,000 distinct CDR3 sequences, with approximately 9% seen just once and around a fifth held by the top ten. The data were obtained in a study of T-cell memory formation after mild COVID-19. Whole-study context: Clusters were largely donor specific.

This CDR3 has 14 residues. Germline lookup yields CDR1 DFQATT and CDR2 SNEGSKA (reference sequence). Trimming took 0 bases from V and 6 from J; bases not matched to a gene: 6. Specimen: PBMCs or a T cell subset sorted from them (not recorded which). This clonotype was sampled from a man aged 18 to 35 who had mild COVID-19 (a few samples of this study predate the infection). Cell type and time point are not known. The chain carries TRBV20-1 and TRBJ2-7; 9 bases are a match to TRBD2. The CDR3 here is CSARDPGTSREQYV. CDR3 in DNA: TGCAGTGCTAGAGATCCAGGGACTAGCCGCGAGCAGTACGTC.